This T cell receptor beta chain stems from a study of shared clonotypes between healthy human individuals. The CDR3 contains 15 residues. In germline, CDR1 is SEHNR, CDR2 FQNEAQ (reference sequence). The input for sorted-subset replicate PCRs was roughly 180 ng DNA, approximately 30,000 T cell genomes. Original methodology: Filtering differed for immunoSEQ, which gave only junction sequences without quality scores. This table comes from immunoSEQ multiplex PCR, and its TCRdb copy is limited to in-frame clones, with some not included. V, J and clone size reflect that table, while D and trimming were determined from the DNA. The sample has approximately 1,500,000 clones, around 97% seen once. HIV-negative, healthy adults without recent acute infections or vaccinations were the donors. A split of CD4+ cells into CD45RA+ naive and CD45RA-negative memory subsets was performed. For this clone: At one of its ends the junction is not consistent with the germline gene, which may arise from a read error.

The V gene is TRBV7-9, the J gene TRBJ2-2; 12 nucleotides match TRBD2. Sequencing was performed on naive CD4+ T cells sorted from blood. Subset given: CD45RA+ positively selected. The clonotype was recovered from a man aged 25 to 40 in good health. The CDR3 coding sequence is TGTGCCAGCAGCCTAGCGGGAGGGAAGAACGGGGAGCTGTTTTTT. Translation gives CASSLAGGKNGELFF.